The T cell receptor beta chain under discussion was sequenced for a study of cytomegalovirus exposure and HLA in healthy donors. About the study: Previous work identified roughly 110 million unique TCR beta sequences from roughly 170 million T cells.

Amplification used 60 Vbeta primers and 13 Jbeta primers. Libraries were prepared by immunoSEQ multiplex PCR; TCRdb keeps only in-frame clonotypes and omits some of them. The sample carries some 130,000 clones, approximately 80% recorded once. When sampled, the donors appeared nominally healthy, though they likely had unrecorded immune exposures. The J segment lost 4 bases and the V segment lost 5 bases, leaving 17 bases of the junction unmatched. Germline V gene data show CDR1 as LNHDA and CDR2 as SQIVND (reference sequence). The CDR3 contains 18 residues. The receptor was derived from a man aged 25 to 45 in good health and CMV-seronegative. This rearrangement joins TRBV19 to TRBJ1-1; TRBD1 matches 9 bases. The sample taken for sequencing was PBMCs. CDR3 region: CASSYGVKTGGMSTEAFF. CDR3 DNA sequence: TGTGCCAGTAGTTACGGTGTGAAGACAGGGGGTATGAGCACTGAAGCTTTCTTT.